This is a list of T cell receptor beta chains from one sample in a study of cytomegalovirus exposure and HLA in healthy donors. The protocol was immunoSEQ multiplex PCR, while the TCRdb copy is restricted to in-frame clones and leaves out a portion. The data contain about 140,000 clones, 82% of them singletons. Sequenced sample: PBMCs. The source is a male donor in good health and CMV-seronegative. The CDR3 runs from the conserved cysteine through the conserved F or W. D genes are given only for firm matches. For some rows the clone size is stated as once, few or many, or as a class when expanded; others skip it.

v_gene	abundance	j_gene	d_gene	CDR3aa	CDR3nt
TRBV9	-	TRBJ2-3	TRBD2	CASSARTSGRSDTQYF	TGTGCCAGCAGCGCCCGGACTAGCGGGAGATCTGATACGCAGTATTTT
TRBV25-1	-	TRBJ1-3	-	CASSPGSGGNTIYF	TGTGCCAGCAGTCCAGGGTCTGGTGGAAACACCATATATTTT
TRBV4-3	-	TRBJ2-7	TRBD1	CASSQDRTGAYEQYF	TGCGCCAGCAGCCAAGATAGGACAGGGGCCTACGAGCAGTACTTC
TRBV6-5	-	TRBJ1-1	TRBD1	CASSPTGTGDEAFF	TGTGCCAGCAGCCCTACAGGGACAGGGGACGAAGCTTTCTTT
TRBV28	-	TRBJ2-7	-	CASSLSYPEQYF	TGTGCCAGCAGTTTATCTTATCCCGAGCAGTACTTC
TRBV4-3	-	TRBJ2-4	TRBD2	CASSQEGSGRSAKNIQYF	TGCGCCAGCAGCCAAGAAGGGAGCGGGAGATCAGCCAAAAACATTCAGTACTTC
TRBV4-1	-	TRBJ2-7	TRBD1	CASSQVGQGGHEQYF	TGCGCCAGCAGCCAAGTAGGACAGGGGGGCCACGAGCAGTACTTC
TRBV28	few	TRBJ2-7	TRBD2	CASRLAGDLYEQYF	TGTGCCAGCCGGCTCGCGGGAGATCTTTACGAGCAGTACTTC
TRBV27	-	TRBJ1-5	-	CATSWRFDQPQHF	TGTGCCACCAGTTGGAGGTTTGATCAGCCCCAGCATTTT
TRBV7-2	-	TRBJ2-5	-	CASSPTGMGQETQYF	TGTGCCAGCAGCCCCACCGGGATGGGACAAGAGACCCAGTACTTC
TRBV19	-	TRBJ1-1	-	CASSDLQGQNTEAFF	TGTGCCAGTAGCGACTTACAGGGTCAGAACACTGAAGCTTTCTTT
TRBV15	-	TRBJ1-6	TRBD1	CATGQGWENSPLHF	TGTGCCACCGGACAGGGATGGGAAAATTCACCCCTCCACTTT
TRBV6-5	-	TRBJ2-2	-	CASRTGLGGELFF	TGTGCCAGCAGAACAGGGTTAGGCGGGGAGCTGTTTTTT
TRBV15	-	TRBJ2-1	TRBD2	CATSREGLWEGNNEQFF	TGTGCCACCAGCAGAGAAGGGTTGTGGGAGGGGAACAATGAGCAGTTCTTC
TRBV4-3	once	TRBJ2-7	-	CASSQDWTPGWGEQYF	TGCGCCAGCAGCCAAGACTGGACACCTGGCTGGGGCGAGCAGTACTTC
TRBV4-3	-	TRBJ2-2	-	CASSQEGGSTGELFF	TGCGCCAGCAGCCAAGAAGGGGGATCCACCGGGGAGCTGTTTTTT
TRBV5-4	-	TRBJ1-4	-	CASSSGGDEKLFF	TGTGCCAGCAGCTCGGGAGGCGATGAAAAACTGTTTTTT
TRBV28	-	TRBJ1-2	-	CASSSPPTDIYGYTF	TGTGCCAGCAGTTCCCCACCGACAGATATCTATGGCTACACCTTC
TRBV9	-	TRBJ2-7	-	CASSVGPSGLTYEQYF	TGTGCCAGCAGCGTAGGGCCGTCGGGACTGACCTACGAGCAGTACTTC
TRBV6-5	-	TRBJ1-2	-	CASSYSGGRENYGYTF	TGTGCCAGCAGTTACTCGGGGGGGCGCGAGAACTATGGCTACACCTTC
TRBV29-1	-	TRBJ1-2	-	CSGGTPAYGYTF	TGCAGCGGTGGGACACCCGCCTATGGCTACACCTTC
TRBV29-1	-	TRBJ2-7	TRBD1	CSVDDRDEQYF	TGCAGCGTTGATGACAGGGACGAGCAGTACTTC
TRBV6-1	-	TRBJ2-7	-	CASSEGLLYEQYF	TGTGCCAGCAGTGAAGGACTGCTTTACGAGCAGTACTTC
TRBV5-4	-	TRBJ2-1	TRBD2	CASMPGLASTNEQFF	TGTGCCAGCATGCCGGGACTAGCGTCGACCAATGAGCAGTTCTTC
TRBV19	-	TRBJ2-1	TRBD2	CASSISGSSYNEQFF	TGTGCCAGTAGTATCAGCGGGAGCTCCTACAATGAGCAGTTCTTC
TRBV30	-	TRBJ1-4	TRBD1	CASSYRGREKLFF	TGTGCCTCCTCCTACAGGGGGCGCGAAAAACTGTTTTTT
TRBV28	-	TRBJ2-5	TRBD2	CASSYDLGGSGTQETQYF	TGTGCCAGCAGTTACGATCTCGGGGGTAGCGGGACCCAAGAGACCCAGTACTTC
TRBV28	-	TRBJ2-7	-	CASLGLLDEQYF	TGTGCCAGCCTAGGCCTGCTCGACGAGCAGTACTTC
TRBV6-6	-	TRBJ2-3	TRBD2	CASSYSGLAGDTQYF	TGTGCCAGCAGTTACTCTGGACTAGCGGGAGATACGCAGTATTTT
TRBV13	few	TRBJ1-1	-	CASSTRATEAFF	TGTGCCAGCAGTACCAGGGCTACTGAAGCTTTCTTT
TRBV15	-	TRBJ2-7	TRBD2	CATSRGAREGAYEQYF	TGTGCCACCAGCAGAGGGGCCCGGGAGGGAGCCTACGAGCAGTACTTC